This TCR beta chain was observed in a study of T-cell memory formation after mild COVID-19. Between the trimmed V and J ends, which lost 5 bases and 2 bases, there was a span of 29 bases. From germline, CDR1 is SGHTA and CDR2 FQGTGA. The CDR3 is made up of 20 amino acids. MiXCR, applied by TCRdb to the 5' RACE reads, yields one record per CDR3 protein. Here the sample spans about 200,000 distinct CDR3 sequences, approximately 16% being singletons. Sequencing was performed on PBMCs or a T cell subset sorted from them (not recorded which). This clonotype was sampled from an adult woman who had mild COVID-19 (a few samples of this study predate the infection). Cell type and time point are not known. The chain recombines TRBV7-3 with TRBJ2-3; D is uncertain. Written as DNA, the CDR3 is TGTGCCAGCAGCCAGTTTGGGCCTCGGGCGGAACCTCTTAACACAGATACGCAGTATTTT. Its protein is CASSQFGPRAEPLNTDTQYF.